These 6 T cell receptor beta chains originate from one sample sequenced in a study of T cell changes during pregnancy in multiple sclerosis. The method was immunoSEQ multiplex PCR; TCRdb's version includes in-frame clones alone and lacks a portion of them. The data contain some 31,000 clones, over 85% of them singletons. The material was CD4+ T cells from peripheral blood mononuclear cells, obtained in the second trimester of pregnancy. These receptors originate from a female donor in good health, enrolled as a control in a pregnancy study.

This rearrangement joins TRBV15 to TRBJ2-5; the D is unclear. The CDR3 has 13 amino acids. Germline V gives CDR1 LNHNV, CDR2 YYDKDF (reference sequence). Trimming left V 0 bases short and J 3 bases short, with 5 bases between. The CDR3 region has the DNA TGTGCCACCAGCAGAGAAAATAAAGAGACCCAGTACTTC. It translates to CATSRENKETQYF.

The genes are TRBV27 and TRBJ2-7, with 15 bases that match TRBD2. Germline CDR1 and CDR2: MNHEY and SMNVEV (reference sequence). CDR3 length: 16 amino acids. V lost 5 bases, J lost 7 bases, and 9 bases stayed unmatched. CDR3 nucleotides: TGTGCCAGCAGTCCCCGGACTAGCGGGAGGGTCTGGGAGCAGTACTTC. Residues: CASSPRTSGRVWEQYF.

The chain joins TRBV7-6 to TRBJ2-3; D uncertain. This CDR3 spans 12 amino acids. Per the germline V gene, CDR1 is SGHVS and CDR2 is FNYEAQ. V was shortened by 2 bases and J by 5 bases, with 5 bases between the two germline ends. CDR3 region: CASSLPLDTQYF. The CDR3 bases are TGTGCCAGCAGCTTACCCTTAGATACGCAGTATTTT.

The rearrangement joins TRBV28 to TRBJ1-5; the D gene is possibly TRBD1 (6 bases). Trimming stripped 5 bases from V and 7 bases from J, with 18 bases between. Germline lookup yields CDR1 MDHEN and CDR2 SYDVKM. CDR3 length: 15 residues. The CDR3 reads CASSPLSRGNQPQHF. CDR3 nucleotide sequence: TGTGCCAGCAGTCCCCTGAGCAGGGGTAACCAGCCCCAGCATTTT.

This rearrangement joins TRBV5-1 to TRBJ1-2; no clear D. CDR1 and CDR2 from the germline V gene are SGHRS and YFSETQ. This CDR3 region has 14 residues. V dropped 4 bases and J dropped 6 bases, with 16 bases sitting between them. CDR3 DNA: TGCGCCAGCAGCCCGAGCCTGAGTCTAAATGGCTACACCTTC. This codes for CASSPSLSLNGYTF.

The CDR3 sequence is CASSPTSGGGAKYEQYF. In DNA form, the CDR3 reads TGTGCCAGCTCCCCCACCTCAGGCGGGGGCGCTAAGTACGAGCAGTACTTC. This rearrangement joins TRBV19 to TRBJ2-7, with a tentative D call TRBD2 (7 bases). The CDR3 sequence is 17 residues long. V was shortened by 9 bases and J by 4 bases, with 28 bases between the two germline ends. Per germline, CDR1 LNHDA and CDR2 SQIVND (reference sequence).